This T cell receptor beta chain appears in the sequencing data of a study of Graves' ophthalmopathy and Graves' hyperthyroidism. RNA transcripts were the template, and TCR beta CDR3 regions were amplified from them. First-round RT-PCR with HTBI primers preceded a second-round multiplex PCR. TCRdb reprocessed the multiplex PCR reads via MiXCR and lists one record per CDR3 protein. The table has hundreds of thousands of distinct CDR3 sequences, about 20% seen once. Germline trimming cut 5 bases from V and 5 bases from J; bases unmatched to any gene: 19. This CDR3 spans 18 amino acids. Germline CDR1 reads SGHAT; CDR2 reads FQNNGV. Many counts were recorded for this clonotype.

The gene calls are TRBV11-2 and TRBJ2-7, with 9 bases matching TRBD1. This receptor was obtained from a woman under 30 with stable Graves' hyperthyroidism. Some clones in this sample may be carry-over from other donors' samples. Sequencing was done on a sample of peripheral blood. For the CDR3, the DNA is TGTGCCAGCAGCCATGTGCCCCTATCCGGGACAGGGCTCAACGAGCAGTACTTC. It is translated as CASSHVPLSGTGLNEQYF.